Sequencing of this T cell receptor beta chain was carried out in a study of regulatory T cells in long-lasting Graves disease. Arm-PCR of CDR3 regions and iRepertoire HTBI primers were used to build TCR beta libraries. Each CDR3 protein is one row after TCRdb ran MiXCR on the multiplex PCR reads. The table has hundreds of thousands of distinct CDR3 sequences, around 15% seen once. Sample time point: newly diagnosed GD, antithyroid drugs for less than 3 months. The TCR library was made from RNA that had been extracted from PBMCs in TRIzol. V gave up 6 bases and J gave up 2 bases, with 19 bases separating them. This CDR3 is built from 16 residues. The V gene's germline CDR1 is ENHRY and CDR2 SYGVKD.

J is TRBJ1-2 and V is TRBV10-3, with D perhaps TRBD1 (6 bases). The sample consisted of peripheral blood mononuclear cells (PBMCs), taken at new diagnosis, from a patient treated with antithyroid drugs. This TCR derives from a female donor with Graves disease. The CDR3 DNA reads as TGTGCCATCAGGACCGCCCCGACAGGATTAAACTATGGCTACACCTTC. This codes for CAIRTAPTGLNYGYTF.